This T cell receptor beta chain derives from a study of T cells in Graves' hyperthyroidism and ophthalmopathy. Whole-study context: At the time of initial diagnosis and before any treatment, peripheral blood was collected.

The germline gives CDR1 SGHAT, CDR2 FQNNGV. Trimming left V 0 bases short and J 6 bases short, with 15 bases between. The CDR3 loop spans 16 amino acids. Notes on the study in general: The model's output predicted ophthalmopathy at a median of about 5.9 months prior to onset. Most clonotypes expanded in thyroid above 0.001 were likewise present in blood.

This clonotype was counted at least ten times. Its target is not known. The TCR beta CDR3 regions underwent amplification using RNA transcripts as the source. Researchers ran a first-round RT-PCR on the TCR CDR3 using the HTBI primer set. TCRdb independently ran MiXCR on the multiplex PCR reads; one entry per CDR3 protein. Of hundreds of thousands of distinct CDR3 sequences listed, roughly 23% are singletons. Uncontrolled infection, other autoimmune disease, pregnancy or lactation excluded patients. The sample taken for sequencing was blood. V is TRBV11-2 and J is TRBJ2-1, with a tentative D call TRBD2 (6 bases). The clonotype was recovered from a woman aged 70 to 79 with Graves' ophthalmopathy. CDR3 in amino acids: CASSLDRAGLGNEQFF. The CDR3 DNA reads TGTGCCAGCAGCTTAGATCGCGCGGGATTAGGCAATGAGCAGTTCTTC.